This TCR beta chain was sequenced for a study of T cell responses to AZD1222 COVID-19 vaccine. General observations from the study: At study baseline, merely roughly 6 AZD1222 recipients were seropositive. The donor group comprised mostly white British people and more females; the analysis possibly underestimated clonal diversity. Two doses of AZD1222 preceded a rise in Spike-specific TCR breadth and depth.

Sequenced by immunoSEQ multiplex PCR; TCRdb stores in-frame clones only, minus some. The sample includes more than 120,000 clones, under 90% of them seen just once. In the case of this clone: Antigen: not known.

Germline V gene lookup returns CDR1 SGHRS and CDR2 YFSETQ. With 1 base removed from V and 4 bases from J, the gap between germline ends came to 17 bases. The CDR3 loop spans 16 amino acids. Samples with a second dose at about 4 or about 12 weeks were pooled together. This sample comprised peripheral blood, obtained 28 days after the second AZD1222 dose. This chain uses TRBV5-1 with TRBJ1-1; possible D gene TRBD1, 5 bases. This receptor was identified in an adult who received the AZD1222 COVID-19 vaccine. DNA for the CDR3: TGCGCCAGCAGCTTGAATCCGGCCCAGGGCGGCACTGAAGCTTTCTTT. Protein product: CASSLNPAQGGTEAFF.